This record looks at one T cell receptor (beta chain) sequence and its context. Here immunoSEQ multiplex PCR was the method, and the copy in TCRdb shows in-frame clones only, minus some. The sample lists about 34,000 clones; roughly 80% were seen once. This specimen belongs to a study of OX40 agonist ivuxolimab in advanced cancers. Per germline, CDR1 MRHNA and CDR2 SNTAGT. The CDR3 extends over 15 amino acids. V was clipped by 4 bases and J by 2 bases; unmatched bases: 5. This receptor was taken from an adult with an advanced solid tumor such as melanoma, head and neck, liver or kidney cancer. The chain is built from TRBV6-4 and TRBJ2-3; 8 bases agree with TRBD2. The specimen comprised CD4+ or CD8+ T cells sorted from blood, sampled in a trial of the OX40 agonist ivuxolimab. This CDR3 reads CASSGSGGVTDTQYF. CDR3 DNA sequence: TGTGCCAGCAGTGGATCGGGGGGGGTCACAGATACGCAGTATTTT.